These 3 T cell receptor beta chains share one sample of origin, sequenced in a study of T cell responses to AZD1222 COVID-19 vaccine. Profiled with immunoSEQ multiplex PCR; TCRdb holds only in-frame clones, not every one. This table holds 65,000 to 90,000 clones, about 90% found once. This specimen was peripheral blood, taken 28 days after the second AZD1222 dose. These receptor sequences come from an adult who received the AZD1222 COVID-19 vaccine.

This clone has more than one count but fewer than ten. This chain joins TRBV5-1 and TRBJ2-1, with D uncertain. V dropped 0 bases and J dropped 6 bases, with 16 bases sitting between them. Germline V gene data show CDR1 as SGHRS and CDR2 as YFSETQ. The CDR3 is made up of 16 amino acids. CDR3 DNA: TGCGCCAGCAGCTTGGGCGGACCACCGAGGACCAATGAGCAGTTCTTC. Residues: CASSLGGPPRTNEQFF.

In its sample, this clone was seen once. V gene TRBV6-5 combines with J gene TRBJ1-2, with unresolved D. Germline lookup yields CDR1 MNHEY and CDR2 SVGAGI. V shed 5 bases and J shed 4 bases, with 11 bases lying between them. This CDR3 is built from 13 residues. The CDR3 loop reads CASSPRLAYGYTF. The CDR3 nucleotides are TGTGCCAGCAGTCCCCGGTTGGCCTATGGCTACACCTTC.

This clone was seen just once. The junction shows a germline mismatch at one end, possibly a read error. The chain uses TRBV7-7 and TRBJ2-1, with TRBD2 identical over 8 bases. Germline V lookup: CDR1 SSHAT, CDR2 FNYEAQ (reference sequence). CDR3 size: 16 residues. The CDR3 protein is CASSSLGAGERNEQFF. Here the CDR3 DNA reads TGTGCTAGCAGCTCCCTGGGAGCGGGAGAACGGAATGAGCAGTTCTTC.